This TCR beta chain was captured by sequencing in a study of technical replicates of blood from several donors. Assay: immunoSEQ multiplex PCR; the TCRdb copy retains only in-frame clones and omits some. The table has approximately 81,000 clones, more than 80% seen once; the top ten hold roughly 4%. Per germline, CDR1 LNHDA and CDR2 SQIVND (reference sequence). The CDR3 sequence is 14 residues long. V gave up 10 bases and J gave up 0 bases; unmatched junction bases: 7. The sequencing sample was made of PBMCs. The sequence was collected from a human donor in good health. Some clones in this sample may be carry-over from other donors' samples. The rearrangement uses TRBV19 and TRBJ2-7, with 9 bases identical to TRBD1. DNA for the CDR3: TGTGCCACAGCCCGGACAGGGGCCTCCTACGAGCAGTACTTC. Protein: CATARTGASYEQYF.